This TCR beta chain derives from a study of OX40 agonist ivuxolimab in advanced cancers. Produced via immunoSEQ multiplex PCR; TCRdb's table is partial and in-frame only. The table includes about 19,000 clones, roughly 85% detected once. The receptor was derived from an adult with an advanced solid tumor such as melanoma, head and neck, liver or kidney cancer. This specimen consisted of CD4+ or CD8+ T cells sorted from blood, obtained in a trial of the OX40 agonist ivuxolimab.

This CDR3 is CASSLVPNTEAFF. The CDR3 coding sequence is TGTGCCAGCAGCTTGGTGCCTAACACTGAAGCTTTCTTT. The J gene is TRBJ1-1, the V gene TRBV5-6; D is unclear. The V gene's germline CDR1 is SGHDT and CDR2 YYEEEE. V gave up 0 bases and J gave up 2 bases, with 5 bases separating them. This CDR3 spans 13 amino acids.